Each of the 14 T cell receptor beta chains below was sequenced from the same sample in a study of T-cell reconstitution after alpha-beta-depleted transplantation in children. During its preparation, the TCRbeta library received unique molecular identifiers. TCRdb re-analysed the PCR reads in MiXCR, keeping a single row per CDR3 protein. The sample has 200,000 or so distinct CDR3 sequences, approximately 6.8% seen once. This sample comprised PBMCs, obtained before TCRalphabeta/CD19-depleted stem cell transplant. The receptors originated from a girl under three years old with combined immunodeficiency, due to receive a stem cell transplant.

The rearrangement joins TRBV2 to TRBJ1-1; D gene uncertain. Trimming cost V 7 bases and J 1 base, with 25 bases left between them. The CDR3 has 18 residues. Germline V gives CDR1 SNHLY, CDR2 FYNNEI. CDR3 loop: CASTSPPFFTLGNTEAFF. DNA of the CDR3: TGTGCCAGCACCTCTCCCCCCTTTTTCACCCTCGGGAACACTGAAGCTTTCTTT.

This clonotype was recorded at least ten times. The chain uses TRBV7-9 and TRBJ2-5; a weak D match, TRBD1 (6 bases). Per the germline V gene, CDR1 is SEHNR and CDR2 is FQNEAQ (reference sequence). This CDR3 contains 14 residues. V was clipped by 1 base and J by 2 bases, with 8 bases between them. The chain's CDR3 is CASSLVGAQETQYF. The CDR3 region has the DNA TGTGCCAGCAGCTTAGTGGGGGCTCAAGAGACCCAGTACTTC.

This clonotype was picked up many times. The rearrangement links TRBV29-1 to TRBJ2-1, with 7 bases that match TRBD1. The CDR3 has 14 amino acids. The junction had 3 bases not matched to a gene; V was cut back by 4 bases and J by 0 bases. The V gene's germline CDR1 is SQVTM and CDR2 ANQGSEA. In DNA form, the CDR3 reads TGCAGCGTTGCTCGGGACAGCTCCTACAATGAGCAGTTCTTC. Translation gives CSVARDSSYNEQFF.

This clonotype was detected many times. V and J are TRBV7-9 and TRBJ2-5; 9 nucleotides line up with TRBD2. This CDR3 spans 15 amino acids. In germline, CDR1 is SEHNR, CDR2 FQNEAQ (reference sequence). Trimming cost V 0 bases and J 3 bases; bases outside gene matches: 2. This CDR3 is CASSLASGGEETQYF. CDR3 nucleotide sequence: TGTGCCAGCAGCTTAGCTAGCGGGGGAGAAGAGACCCAGTACTTC.

This clonotype was counted at least ten times. The chain joins TRBV7-8 to TRBJ2-1; 11 bases fit TRBD2. The length of the CDR3 is 14 residues. The germline V gene has CDR1 SGHVS and CDR2 FQNEAQ. The ends lost 1 base at V and 15 bases at J; junction bases unmatched: 8. CDR3 sequence reads: CASSLVAGGPWLFF. CDR3 coding DNA: TGTGCCAGCAGCTTAGTAGCGGGGGGGCCCTGGCTGTTCTTC.

This clonotype was found many times. V usage is TRBV6-4 and J usage is TRBJ2-6; 8 positions agree with TRBD2. J was trimmed by 0 bases and V by 2 bases; bases with no gene match: 9. The V gene's germline CDR1 is MRHNA and CDR2 SNTAGT. This CDR3 has 19 residues. The CDR3 protein is CASSDPPGGLHSGANVLTF. The CDR3 DNA reads TGTGCCAGCAGTGACCCCCCGGGGGGGCTGCACTCTGGGGCCAACGTCCTGACTTTC.

This clonotype was seen repeatedly, ten times or more. The V call is TRBV25-1, the J call TRBJ1-2; D ambiguous. CDR1 is MGHDK, CDR2 SYGVNS, per germline. Trimming left V 7 bases short and J 1 base short, with 16 bases between. The CDR3 consists of 15 residues. CDR3 sequence reads: CASTLHRRSNYGYTF. The CDR3 nucleotides read TGTGCCAGCACTCTCCATCGGCGAAGTAACTATGGCTACACCTTC.

This clonotype was observed many times. CDR3 protein: CASRPGVYSGNTIYF. The CDR3 coding sequence is TGTGCCAGCAGACCGGGCGTTTACTCTGGAAACACCATATATTTT. The rearrangement links TRBV28 to TRBJ1-3, with D hard to call. This CDR3 has 15 amino acids. V lost 6 bases and J 0 bases, leaving 12 bases between the germline ends. Germline lookup yields CDR1 MDHEN and CDR2 SYDVKM. Using reference TRBV28 and TRBJ1-3 for the parts outside the CDR3, the full variable domain is DVKVTQSSRYLVKRTGEKVFLECVQDMDHENMFWYRQDPGLGLRLIYFSYDVKMKEKGDIPEGYSVSREKKERFSLILESASTNQTSMYLCASRPGVYSGNTIYFGEGSWLTVV.

About this clonotype: A much larger clone lies a single base off, so this may be a read error. The CDR3 ends on some other residue instead of the conserved phenylalanine or tryptophan, so this is likely a read error. This chain joins TRBV12-3 or TRBV12-4 and TRBJ2-1; no clear D. CDR3 length: 13 residues. Trimming removed 2 bases from V and 3 bases from J, with 5 bases in between. The CDR3 loop is CASSLLLYNEQFL. CDR3 bases: TGTGCCAGCAGTTTACTCCTCTACAATGAGCAGTTCTTG.

This clonotype occurred many times. The chain couples TRBV6-2 or TRBV6-3 to TRBJ1-1; 7 positions agree with TRBD1. V was pared by 2 bases and J by 3 bases, with 6 bases of the junction left unmatched. Germline loops: CDR1 MNHEY, CDR2 SVGEGT. The CDR3 extends over 15 amino acids. In DNA, the CDR3 is TGTGCCAGCAGTTACCCAAACCAGGGGGACACTGAAGCTTTCTTT. Encoded protein: CASSYPNQGDTEAFF.

The chain carries TRBV14 and TRBJ2-3, with D perhaps matching TRBD1 (5 bases). Germline V gene sequence: CDR1 SGHDN, CDR2 FVKESK. The CDR3 is 17 amino acids. Trimming removed 0 bases at V and 0 bases at J, with 13 bases between. CDR3 residues: CASSQDLGPLSTDTQYF. In DNA form, the CDR3 reads TGTGCCAGCAGCCAAGATCTGGGGCCGCTGAGCACAGATACGCAGTATTTT.

The CDR3 reads CSVAGGAPLGGDTQYF. The CDR3 DNA follows: TGCAGCGTAGCTGGTGGGGCTCCTTTAGGGGGAGATACGCAGTATTTT. V usage is TRBV29-1 and J usage is TRBJ2-3; D may be TRBD1 (6 bases). There are 16 residues in the CDR3. V was cut by 6 bases and J by 5 bases, with 24 bases left in between. The germline CDR1 and CDR2 sequences are SQVTM and ANQGSEA.

The genes are TRBV27 and TRBJ2-7; D is tentatively TRBD1 or TRBD2 (5 bases each). There are 16 residues in the CDR3. V was cut by 6 bases and J by 2 bases, with 20 bases left in between. Germline CDR1 MNHEY, CDR2 SMNVEV (reference sequence). The CDR3 DNA is TGTGCCAGCAGGGGAGTAACAGGACGGTCGACCTACGAGCAGTACTTC. Protein: CASRGVTGRSTYEQYF.

Details on this clonotype: A read error may explain this, as a much larger clone is one base away. Lacking the conserved final phenylalanine or tryptophan, this CDR3 likely reflects a read error. V is TRBV7-2 and J is TRBJ2-7; 7 bases are a match to TRBD1. There are 17 residues in the CDR3. Looked up from germline, CDR1 is SGHTA and CDR2 is FQGNSA. Trimming cost V 0 bases and J 2 bases; bases outside gene matches: 10. CDR3 in DNA: TGTGCCAGCAGCTTAGCCGGATACAGGGGCGACACCTACGAGCAGTACTTG. Its translation: CASSLAGYRGDTYEQYL.